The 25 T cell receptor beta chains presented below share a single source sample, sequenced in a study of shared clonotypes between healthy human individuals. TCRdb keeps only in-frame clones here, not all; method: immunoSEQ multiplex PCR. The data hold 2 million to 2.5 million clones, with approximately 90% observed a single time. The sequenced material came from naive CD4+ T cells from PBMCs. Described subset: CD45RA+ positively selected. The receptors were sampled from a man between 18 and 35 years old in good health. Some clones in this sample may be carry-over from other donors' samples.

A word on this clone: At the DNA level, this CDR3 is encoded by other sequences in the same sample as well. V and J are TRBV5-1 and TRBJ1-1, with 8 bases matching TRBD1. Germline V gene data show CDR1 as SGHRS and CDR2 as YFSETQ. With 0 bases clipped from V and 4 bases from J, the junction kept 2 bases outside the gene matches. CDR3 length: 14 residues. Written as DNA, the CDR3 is TGCGCCAGCAGCTTGGGAGGGACAGGCACTGAAGCTTTCTTT. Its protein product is CASSLGGTGTEAFF.

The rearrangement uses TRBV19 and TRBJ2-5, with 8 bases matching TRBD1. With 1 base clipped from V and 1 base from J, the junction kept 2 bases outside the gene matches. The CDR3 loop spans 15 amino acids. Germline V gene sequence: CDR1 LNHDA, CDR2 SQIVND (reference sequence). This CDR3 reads CASSIVRGPQETQYF. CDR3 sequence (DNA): TGTGCCAGTAGTATAGTCAGGGGGCCCCAAGAGACCCAGTACTTC.

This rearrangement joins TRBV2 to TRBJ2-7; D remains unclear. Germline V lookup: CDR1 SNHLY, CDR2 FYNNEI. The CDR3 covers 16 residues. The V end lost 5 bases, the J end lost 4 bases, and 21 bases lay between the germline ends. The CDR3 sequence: CASSNLLGGERYEQYF. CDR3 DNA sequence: TGTGCCAGCAGTAATCTTTTGGGCGGAGAAAGGTACGAGCAGTACTTC.

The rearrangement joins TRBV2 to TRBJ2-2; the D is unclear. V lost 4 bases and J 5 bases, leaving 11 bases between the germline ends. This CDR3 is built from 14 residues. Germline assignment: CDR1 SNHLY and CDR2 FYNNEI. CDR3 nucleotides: TGTGCCAGCAGTGTCTCACAGCTGACCGGGGAGCTGTTTTTT. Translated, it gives CASSVSQLTGELFF.

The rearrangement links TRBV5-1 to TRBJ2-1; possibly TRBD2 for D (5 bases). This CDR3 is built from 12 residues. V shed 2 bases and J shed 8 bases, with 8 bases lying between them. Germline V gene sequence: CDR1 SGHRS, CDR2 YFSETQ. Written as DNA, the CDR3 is TGCGCCAGCAGCTTTTATAGCGATGAGCAGTTCTTC. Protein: CASSFYSDEQFF.

The CDR3 loop is CASSQWGAGAYEQYF. In nucleotides, the CDR3 is TGCGCCAGCAGCCAATGGGGGGCCGGGGCCTACGAGCAGTACTTC. The chain links TRBV4-3 to TRBJ2-7; possibly TRBD1 or TRBD2 for D (6 bases each). Germline CDR1 reads LGHNA; CDR2 reads YSLEER. The CDR3 loop spans 15 amino acids. The V end was cut by 2 bases, the J end by 2 bases, with 13 bases between.

For the CDR3, the DNA is TGCGCCAGCAGCCAACTCGAGGGGTACAATTCACCCCTCCACTTT. Translating gives CASSQLEGYNSPLHF. V usage is TRBV4-1 and J usage is TRBJ1-6, with D perhaps matching TRBD1 (5 bases). The CDR3 covers 15 residues. V lost 2 bases and J lost 7, with 12 bases in between. Germline values: CDR1 MGHRA, CDR2 YSYEKL.

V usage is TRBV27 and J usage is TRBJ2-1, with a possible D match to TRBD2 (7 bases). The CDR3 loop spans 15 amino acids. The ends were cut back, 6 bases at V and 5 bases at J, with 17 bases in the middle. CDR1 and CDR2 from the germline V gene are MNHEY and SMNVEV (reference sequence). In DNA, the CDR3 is TGTGCCAGCAGCCCCCTGGGGGGGCCTAACAATGAGCAGTTCTTC. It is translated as CASSPLGGPNNEQFF.

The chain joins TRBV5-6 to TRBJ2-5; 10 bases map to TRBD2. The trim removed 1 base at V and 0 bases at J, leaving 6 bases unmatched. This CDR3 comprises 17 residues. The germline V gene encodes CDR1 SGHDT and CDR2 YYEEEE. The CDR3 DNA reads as TGTGCCAGCAGCTTGCGAACTAGCGGGGCCCACCAAGAGACCCAGTACTTC. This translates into CASSLRTSGAHQETQYF.

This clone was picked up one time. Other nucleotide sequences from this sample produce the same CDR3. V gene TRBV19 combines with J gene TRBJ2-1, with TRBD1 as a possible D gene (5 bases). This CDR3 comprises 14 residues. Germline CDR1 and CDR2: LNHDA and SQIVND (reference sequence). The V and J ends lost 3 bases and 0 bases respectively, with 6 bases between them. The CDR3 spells CASSIQGSYNEQFF. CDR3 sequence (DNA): TGTGCCAGTAGTATTCAGGGCTCCTACAATGAGCAGTTCTTC.

The chain's CDR3 is CATSRDLQVAGGYTF. The DNA for the CDR3 is TGTGCCACCAGCAGAGATCTGCAGGTCGCGGGAGGCTACACCTTC. The chain uses TRBV15 and TRBJ1-2; D remains ambiguous. Trimming stripped 0 bases from V and 8 bases from J, with 16 bases between. The CDR3 is 15 residues long. CDR1 and CDR2 from the germline V gene are LNHNV and YYDKDF (reference sequence).

CDR3: CASSVRAGDSSDTQYF. The CDR3 DNA follows: TGTGCCAGCAGCGTGAGAGCGGGAGATAGCTCAGATACGCAGTATTTT. The rearrangement joins TRBV9 to TRBJ2-3; TRBD2 matches at 8 bases. V lost 2 bases and J lost 4; bases outside the gene matches: 9. This CDR3 is 16 amino acids long. Germline V gene sequence: CDR1 SGDLS, CDR2 YYNGEE.

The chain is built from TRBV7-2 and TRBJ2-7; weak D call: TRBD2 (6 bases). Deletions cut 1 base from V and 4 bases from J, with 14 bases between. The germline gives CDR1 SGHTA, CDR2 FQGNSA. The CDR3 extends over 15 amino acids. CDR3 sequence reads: CASSLDGGSGYEQYF. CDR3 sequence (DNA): TGTGCCAGCAGCTTAGATGGGGGGTCTGGGTACGAGCAGTACTTC.

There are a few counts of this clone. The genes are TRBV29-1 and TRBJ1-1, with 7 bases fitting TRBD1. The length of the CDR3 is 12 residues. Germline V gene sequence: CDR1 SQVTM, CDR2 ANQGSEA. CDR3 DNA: TGCAGGGTCCGGGGACAGAGCTCTGAAGCTTTCTTT. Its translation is CRVRGQSSEAFF.

CDR3 sequence reads: CASIQREMGEQFF. In DNA, the CDR3 is TGTGCCAGCATCCAGCGGGAGATGGGTGAGCAGTTCTTC. The genes are TRBV2 and TRBJ2-1; 8 bases are shared with TRBD2. J gave up 9 bases and V 7 bases, and 8 bases lay outside the gene matches. The CDR3 totals 13 residues. The germline CDR1 and CDR2 sequences are SNHLY and FYNNEI.

The CDR3 loop reads CASRQGTGELFF. Here the CDR3 DNA reads TGTGCCAGCCGACAGGGGACCGGGGAGCTGTTTTTT. The rearrangement uses TRBV27 and TRBJ2-2, with 8 nucleotides matching TRBD1. CDR1 and CDR2 (germline): MNHEY, SMNVEV (reference sequence). The V and J ends lost 8 bases and 5 bases, in that order; junction bases with no gene match: 1. The CDR3 is made up of 12 amino acids.

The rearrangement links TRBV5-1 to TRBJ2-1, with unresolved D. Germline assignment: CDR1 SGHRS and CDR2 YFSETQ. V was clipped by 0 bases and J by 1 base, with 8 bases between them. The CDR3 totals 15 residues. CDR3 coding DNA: TGCGCCAGCAGCTTGGTGGTAGTTTCCTACAATGAGCAGTTCTTC. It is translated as CASSLVVVSYNEQFF.

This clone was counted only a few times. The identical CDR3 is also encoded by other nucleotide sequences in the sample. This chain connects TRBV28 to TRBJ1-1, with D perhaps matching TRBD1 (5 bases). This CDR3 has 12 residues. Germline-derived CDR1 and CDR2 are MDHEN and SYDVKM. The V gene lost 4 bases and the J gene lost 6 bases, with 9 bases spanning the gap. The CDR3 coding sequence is TGTGCCAGCAGTTCTCAGGGTGCTGAAGCTTTCTTT. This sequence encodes CASSSQGAEAFF.

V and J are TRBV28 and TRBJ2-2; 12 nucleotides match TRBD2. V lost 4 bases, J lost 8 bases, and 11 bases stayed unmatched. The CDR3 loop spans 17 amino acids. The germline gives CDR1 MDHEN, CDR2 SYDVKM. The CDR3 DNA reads TGTGCCAGCAGTTCCGTAGGGCTAGCGGGAGGGAGAGGGGAGCTGTTTTTT. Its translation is CASSSVGLAGGRGELFF.

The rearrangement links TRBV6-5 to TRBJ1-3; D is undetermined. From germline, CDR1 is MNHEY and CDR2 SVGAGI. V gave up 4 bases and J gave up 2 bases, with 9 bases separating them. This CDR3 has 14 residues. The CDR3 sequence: CASSSRAAGNTIYF. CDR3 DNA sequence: TGTGCCAGCAGTTCCCGGGCAGCTGGAAACACCATATATTTT.

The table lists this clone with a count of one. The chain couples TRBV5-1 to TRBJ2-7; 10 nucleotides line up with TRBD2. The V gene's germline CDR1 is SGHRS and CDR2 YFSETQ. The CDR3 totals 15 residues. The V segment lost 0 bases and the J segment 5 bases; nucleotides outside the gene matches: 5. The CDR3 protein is CASSLGLAGVHEQYF. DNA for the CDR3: TGCGCCAGCAGCTTGGGTCTAGCGGGAGTACACGAGCAGTACTTC.

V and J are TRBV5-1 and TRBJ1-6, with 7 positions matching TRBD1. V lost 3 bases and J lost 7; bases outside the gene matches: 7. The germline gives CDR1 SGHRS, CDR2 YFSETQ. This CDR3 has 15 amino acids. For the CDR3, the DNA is TGCGCCAGCAGCTCACAGGGGATAGGGAATTCACCCCTCCACTTT. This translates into CASSSQGIGNSPLHF. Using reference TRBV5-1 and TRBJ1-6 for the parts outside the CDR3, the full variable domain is KAGVTQTPRYLIKTRGQQVTLSCSPISGHRSVSWYQQTPGQGLQFLFEYFSETQRNKGNFPGRFSGRQFSNSRSEMNVSTLELGDSALYLCASSSQGIGNSPLHFGNGTRLTVT.

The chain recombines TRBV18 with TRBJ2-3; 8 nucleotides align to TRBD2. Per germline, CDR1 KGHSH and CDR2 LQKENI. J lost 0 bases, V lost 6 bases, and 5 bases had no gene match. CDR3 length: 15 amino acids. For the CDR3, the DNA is TGTGCCAGCTCCCTTAGCGGGACCAGCACAGATACGCAGTATTTT. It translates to CASSLSGTSTDTQYF.

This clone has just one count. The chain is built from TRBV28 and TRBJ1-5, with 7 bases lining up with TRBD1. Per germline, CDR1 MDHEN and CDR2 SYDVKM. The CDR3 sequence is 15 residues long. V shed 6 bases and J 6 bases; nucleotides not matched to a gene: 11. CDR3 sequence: CASSPGGGDGQPQHF. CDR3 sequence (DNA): TGTGCCAGCAGCCCGGGAGGGGGCGATGGTCAGCCCCAGCATTTT.

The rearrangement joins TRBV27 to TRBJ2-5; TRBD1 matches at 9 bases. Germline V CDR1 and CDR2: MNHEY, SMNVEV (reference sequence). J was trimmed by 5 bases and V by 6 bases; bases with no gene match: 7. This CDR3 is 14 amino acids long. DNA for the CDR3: TGTGCCAGCAGCCGGTGGGGGACAGGGGAGACCCAGTACTTC. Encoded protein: CASSRWGTGETQYF.